This TCR beta chain was sequenced during a study of regulatory T cells in long-lasting Graves disease. Trimming shortened V by 8 bases and J by 2 bases, and 21 bases separated the two germline ends. The CDR3 covers 16 residues. Described time point: newly diagnosed GD, antithyroid drugs for less than 3 months. With RNA extracted from PBMCs as input, the TCR library was made. Sequencing libraries for TCR beta were prepared with iRepertoire HTBI primers and Arm-PCR of CDR3 regions. How the authors handled the data: Identification across samples found 62 TRBV and fewer than 15 TRBJ segments. MiXCR, run by TCRdb on the multiplex PCR reads, gives a single entry per CDR3 protein. The V and J calls were not made by the authors but by TCRdb's processing. This table has 200,000 to 250,000 distinct CDR3 sequences, about 16% appearing once.

This chain joins TRBV12-3 or TRBV12-4 and TRBJ1-1; no reliable D call. The TCR was taken from a female donor with Graves disease. The sample consisted of peripheral blood mononuclear cells (PBMCs), taken at new diagnosis, from a patient treated with antithyroid drugs. The CDR3, as DNA: TGTGCCAGCGGTAAAGTAGTTGGGCAACTAAACACTGAAGCTTTCTTT. It codes for CASGKVVGQLNTEAFF.